This is a list of T cell receptor beta chains from one sample in a study of blood T cell repertoires in COVID-19. Libraries were prepared by immunoSEQ multiplex PCR; TCRdb keeps only in-frame clonotypes and omits some of them. The sample lists 250,000 to 400,000 clones; less than 85% were seen once. The sample was PBMCs or T cells enriched from blood (not recorded which). These receptors all come from a woman in her twenties or thirties who had been exposed to COVID-19. The CDR3 runs from the conserved cysteine through the conserved F or W. The D gene is left open where the match is weak. Clone sizes are given selectively: once, few, many, or a class where the clone is expanded.

clone size	J gene	V gene	D gene	CDR3 protein	CDR3 DNA
NA	TRBJ1-5	TRBV19	NA	CASSRPRQGFYQPQHF	TGTGCCAGTAGCCGACCCCGGCAGGGATTTTATCAGCCCCAGCATTTT
NA	TRBJ1-2	TRBV4-3	TRBD1	CASSQDWGQTYGYTF	TGCGCCAGCAGCCAAGATTGGGGACAGACTTATGGCTACACCTTC
NA	TRBJ1-3	TRBV6-5	NA	CASSYSSGGSGNTIYF	TGTGCCAGCAGTTACTCGAGCGGCGGCTCTGGAAACACCATATATTTT
NA	TRBJ2-4	TRBV28	TRBD2	CASSLMGGVKNIQYF	TGTGCCAGCAGTTTAATGGGGGGGGTCAAAAACATTCAGTACTTC
NA	TRBJ2-7	TRBV3-1/TRBV3-2	TRBD1	CASRQGGSCEQYF	TGTGCCAGCAGACAGGGGGGTTCATGCGAGCAGTACTTC
NA	TRBJ2-2	TRBV5-1	TRBD2	CASRSGGWNTGELFF	TGCGCCAGCAGGTCGGGGGGATGGAACACCGGGGAGCTGTTTTTT
NA	TRBJ1-6	TRBV4-1	NA	CASSQWPGPFRTGDNSPLHF	TGCGCCAGCAGCCAGTGGCCGGGACCTTTTAGGACGGGGGACAATTCACCCCTCCACTTT
NA	TRBJ2-1	TRBV9	NA	CASSVAWREWNNEQFF	TGTGCCAGCAGCGTAGCTTGGAGGGAGTGGAACAATGAGCAGTTCTTC
NA	TRBJ1-5	TRBV7-9	TRBD1	CASSWGTGGGQPQHF	TGTGCCAGCAGCTGGGGGACAGGGGGCGGTCAGCCCCAGCATTTT
NA	TRBJ1-1	TRBV6-5	NA	CASSYPSEGRTEAFF	TGTGCCAGCAGTTACCCCTCGGAGGGAAGAACTGAAGCTTTCTTT
NA	TRBJ2-1	TRBV7-3	TRBD1	CASSPRDRGLHEQFF	TGTGCCAGCAGCCCCCGGGACAGGGGGCTTCATGAGCAGTTCTTC
few	TRBJ1-6	TRBV30	NA	CAWSVGGASSSPLHF	TGTGCCTGGAGTGTCGGGGGGGCTAGTAGTTCACCCCTCCACTTT
NA	TRBJ2-5	TRBV7-9	NA	CASSIQGSQETQYF	TGTGCCAGCAGCATACAGGGTTCCCAAGAGACCCAGTACTTC
NA	TRBJ1-1	TRBV19	NA	CASRGQAANTEAFF	TGTGCCAGTAGGGGACAAGCAGCGAACACTGAAGCTTTCTTT
NA	TRBJ2-7	TRBV5-1	TRBD1	CASTLTPPGQGDEQYF	TGCGCCAGCACCCTAACACCCCCGGGACAGGGGGACGAGCAGTACTTC
few	TRBJ2-5	TRBV3-1/TRBV3-2	TRBD2	CASSQGIPSGSTKTQYF	TGTGCCAGCAGCCAAGGTATCCCTAGCGGGAGCACGAAGACCCAGTACTTC
NA	TRBJ1-1	TRBV27	NA	CASSSRGSTEAFF	TGTGCCAGCAGTTCTAGGGGGTCCACTGAAGCTTTCTTT
NA	TRBJ1-5	TRBV7-2	TRBD1	CASSLGQGSYQPQHF	TGTGCCAGCAGCTTAGGACAGGGATCATATCAGCCCCAGCATTTT
once	TRBJ2-3	TRBV7-3	TRBD2	CASSPRRRTSFPDTQYF	TGTGCCAGCAGCCCCCGTAGGAGGACTAGCTTCCCAGATACGCAGTATTTT
once	TRBJ2-7	TRBV29-1	TRBD2	CSVEEELAGGPPSYEQYF	TGCAGCGTTGAAGAGGAACTAGCGGGGGGCCCACCCTCCTACGAGCAGTACTTC
NA	TRBJ2-1	TRBV7-9	NA	CASSLVGVYEQFF	TGTGCCAGCAGCTTAGTCGGAGTCTATGAGCAGTTCTTC
once	TRBJ1-1	TRBV10-3	TRBD1	CAISESSNRGGTEAFF	TGTGCCATCAGTGAGTCGTCTAACAGGGGGGGCACTGAAGCTTTCTTT
NA	TRBJ2-2	TRBV6-5	TRBD1	CASQGGARTGELFF	TGTGCCAGTCAAGGGGGCGCGCGGACCGGGGAGCTGTTTTTT
NA	TRBJ2-7	TRBV28	TRBD1	CALRDRLSYEQYF	TGTGCCCTACGGGACAGACTTTCTTACGAGCAGTACTTC
few	TRBJ2-7	TRBV30	NA	CAWSGGSFYEQYF	TGTGCCTGGAGTGGTGGCTCATTCTACGAGCAGTACTTC
NA	TRBJ1-2	TRBV27	NA	CASSLTRQSGYTF	TGTGCCAGCAGTTTAACCCGACAGAGTGGCTACACCTTC
few	TRBJ2-7	TRBV24-1	NA	CATSAQSEGAYEQYF	TGTGCCACCAGTGCGCAATCGGAGGGAGCCTACGAGCAGTACTTC
NA	TRBJ2-2	TRBV6-5	TRBD1	CASRRQGRDGELFF	TGTGCCAGCAGGCGACAGGGTAGGGACGGGGAGCTGTTTTTT
once	TRBJ1-2	TRBV27	TRBD1	CASSPSLGTGMSYTF	TGTGCCAGCAGTCCCTCGTTGGGGACAGGGATGAGCTACACCTTC
NA	TRBJ2-7	TRBV11-2	TRBD2	CASSPLGVAGGKYEQYF	TGTGCCAGCAGCCCCCTGGGGGTGGCGGGAGGTAAATACGAGCAGTACTTC
NA	TRBJ2-6	TRBV5-8	TRBD1	CASSSTGAGANVLTF	TGTGCCAGCAGCTCAACAGGGGCCGGGGCCAACGTCCTGACTTTC
NA	TRBJ2-7	TRBV9	NA	CASSVDLGSAYEQYF	TGTGCCAGCAGCGTAGACCTGGGGAGCGCCTACGAGCAGTACTTC
NA	TRBJ1-3	TRBV3-1/TRBV3-2	TRBD1	CASSPTDRDRFSGNTIYF	TGTGCCAGCAGCCCTACGGACCGGGACAGATTTTCTGGAAACACCATATATTTT
NA	TRBJ2-1	TRBV30	NA	CAWSVRGYEQFF	TGTGCCTGGAGTGTAAGGGGTTATGAGCAGTTCTTC
NA	TRBJ1-2	TRBV30	NA	CAWIQQTSNYGYTF	TGTGCCTGGATCCAACAGACGTCAAACTATGGCTACACCTTC
NA	TRBJ2-1	TRBV19	TRBD2	CATSLRGGFYNEQFF	TGTGCCACCTCGCTGCGGGGGGGATTTTACAATGAGCAGTTCTTC
NA	TRBJ2-3	TRBV6-2/TRBV6-3	NA	CASSPPGGADTQYF	TGTGCCAGCAGTCCCCCAGGCGGGGCGGATACGCAGTATTTT
NA	TRBJ2-2	TRBV4-2	TRBD2	CASSRRLAGVNTGELFF	TGTGCCAGCAGCCGAAGACTAGCGGGGGTGAACACCGGGGAGCTGTTTTTT
NA	TRBJ2-4	TRBV16	NA	CASSQEGKNIQYF	TGTGCCAGCAGCCAGGAGGGCAAAAACATTCAGTACTTC
NA	TRBJ1-4	TRBV7-9	NA	CATKSGLGKLFF	TGTGCCACCAAAAGCGGGCTCGGAAAACTGTTTTTT
NA	TRBJ2-2	TRBV5-1	TRBD2	CASSLLAGGTNTGELFF	TGCGCCAGCAGCCTGCTAGCGGGGGGGACAAACACCGGGGAGCTGTTTTTT
NA	TRBJ2-7	TRBV28	NA	CASSWSREQYF	TGTGCCAGCAGTTGGAGTCGCGAGCAGTACTTC
once	TRBJ1-3	TRBV28	TRBD1	CASSHPGTGGNTIYF	TGTGCCAGCAGCCACCCCGGGACAGGGGGAAACACCATATATTTT
NA	TRBJ1-1	TRBV18	NA	CASSPQEVTEAFF	TGTGCCAGCTCACCACAGGAGGTTACTGAAGCTTTCTTT
NA	TRBJ2-1	TRBV14	NA	CASSPYGGVNEQFF	TGTGCCAGCAGCCCTTATGGCGGGGTCAATGAGCAGTTCTTC
NA	TRBJ2-3	TRBV9	NA	CASSATGILTDTQYF	TGTGCCAGCAGCGCAACCGGGATCCTCACAGATACGCAGTATTTT
once	TRBJ2-5	TRBV10-3	TRBD2	CAIRKASGKVQETQYF	TGTGCCATCAGGAAAGCTAGCGGGAAGGTCCAAGAGACCCAGTACTTC
NA	TRBJ2-7	TRBV5-1	NA	CASSLGVQAYEQYF	TGCGCCAGCAGCTTGGGAGTTCAGGCCTACGAGCAGTACTTC
NA	TRBJ1-1	TRBV12-3/TRBV12-4	NA	CASSFVKNTEAFF	TGTGCCAGCAGTTTTGTCAAGAACACTGAAGCTTTCTTT
NA	TRBJ1-1	TRBV2	NA	CASIHRDNLAPGAFF	TGTGCCAGCATTCACCGAGACAACCTTGCCCCTGGCGCTTTCTTT
NA	TRBJ2-5	TRBV5-6	NA	CASSTAGMETQYF	TGTGCCAGCAGTACGGCAGGGATGGAGACCCAGTACTTC
NA	TRBJ1-4	TRBV6-1	TRBD1	CAGHRGGQLFF	TGTGCCGGGCACAGGGGCGGGCAACTGTTTTTT
NA	TRBJ1-5	TRBV4-1	TRBD1	CASSQGDSTHSNQPQHF	TGCGCCAGCAGCCAAGGGGACAGCACCCATAGCAATCAGCCCCAGCATTTT
NA	TRBJ1-5	TRBV2	NA	CASSGRLGNQPQHF	TGTGCCAGCAGTGGGCGGTTAGGCAATCAGCCCCAGCATTTT
NA	TRBJ1-6	TRBV5-8	NA	CASSIGQGNPTSPLHF	TGTGCCAGCAGCATCGGCCAGGGAAACCCAACCTCACCCCTCCACTTT
NA	TRBJ1-1	TRBV6-6	NA	CASSYHRYAEAFF	TGTGCCAGCAGTTATCATAGATACGCTGAAGCTTTCTTT
NA	TRBJ1-6	TRBV27	TRBD1	CASSPGQFYNSPLHF	TGTGCCAGCAGTCCGGGACAGTTCTATAATTCACCCCTCCACTTT
NA	TRBJ1-2	TRBV9	NA	CASSVANRFYGYTF	TGTGCCAGCAGCGTAGCTAATCGCTTCTATGGCTACACCTTC
NA	TRBJ1-1	TRBV24-1	TRBD1	CATSDQDRGGEAFF	TGTGCCACCAGTGATCAGGACAGGGGCGGTGAAGCTTTCTTT